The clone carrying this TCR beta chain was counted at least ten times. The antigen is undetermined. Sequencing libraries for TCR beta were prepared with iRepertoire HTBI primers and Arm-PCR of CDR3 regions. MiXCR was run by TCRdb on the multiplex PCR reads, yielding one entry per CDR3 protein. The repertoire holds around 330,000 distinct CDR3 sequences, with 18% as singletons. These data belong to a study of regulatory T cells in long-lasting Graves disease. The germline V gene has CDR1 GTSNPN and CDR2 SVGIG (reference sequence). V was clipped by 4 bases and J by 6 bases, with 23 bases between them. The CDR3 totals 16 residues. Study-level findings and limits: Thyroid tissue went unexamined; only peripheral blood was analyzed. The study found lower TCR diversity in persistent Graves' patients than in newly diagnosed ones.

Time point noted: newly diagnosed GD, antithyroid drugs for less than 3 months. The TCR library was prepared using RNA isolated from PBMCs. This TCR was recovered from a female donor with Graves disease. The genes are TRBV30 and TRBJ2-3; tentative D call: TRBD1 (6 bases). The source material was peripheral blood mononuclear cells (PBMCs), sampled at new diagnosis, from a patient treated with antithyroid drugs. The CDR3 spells CAWTAGTDPGVDTQYF. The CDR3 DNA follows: TGTGCCTGGACCGCCGGGACCGATCCAGGGGTGGATACGCAGTATTTT.